A single T cell receptor (beta chain) is shown here with its context. Its antigen is undetermined. These data belong to a study of Ad26.COV2.S vaccination and SARS-CoV-2 variants. Study in general: Once, or twice with 56 days between doses, Ad26.COV2.S was given intramuscularly.

Specified treatment: 15 to 20 received Ad26.COV2.S at low or high dose, single or two shots; five or six received placebo; per-sample allocation not given. Following the first vaccine or placebo injection, samples were taken on day 63. Built on an Ad26 vector, the vaccine expressed Wuhan-strain SARS-CoV-2 spike. Germline values: CDR1 MGHDK, CDR2 SYGVNS. This CDR3 has 16 residues. V lost 3 bases to trimming and J lost 0 bases; unmatched junction nucleotides: 5. Produced via immunoSEQ multiplex PCR; TCRdb's table is partial and in-frame only. The repertoire holds around 500,000 clones, with about 88% as singletons. Study-wide findings and caveats: The breadth of spike-specific CD8+ and CD4+ T cell responses after vaccination was reportedly substantial.

The chain uses TRBV25-1 and TRBJ2-3; TRBD2 agrees at 8 bases. The sequencing used peripheral blood, collected in a trial of Ad26.COV2.S vaccine versus placebo. The receptor's source is a person between 18 and 60 years old who received the Ad26.COV2.S COVID-19 vaccine or a placebo. Here the CDR3 reads CASSDLAGPSTDTQYF. In nucleotides, the CDR3 is TGTGCCAGCAGTGACTTAGCGGGGCCTAGCACAGATACGCAGTATTTT.